This T cell receptor beta chain was identified during a study of T-cell reconstitution after alpha-beta-depleted transplantation in children. Preparation of the TCRbeta library involved a method that used unique molecular identifiers. TCRdb reprocessed the PCR reads with MiXCR, giving one entry per CDR3 protein. This sample has 150,000 to 200,000 distinct CDR3 sequences, with about 14% found just once. Concerning this clonotype itself: No conserved phenylalanine or tryptophan ends this CDR3, so it is likely a read error.

The V gene's germline CDR1 is DFQATT and CDR2 SNEGSKA (reference sequence). Trimming shortened V by 6 bases and J by 8 bases, and 16 bases separated the two germline ends. The CDR3 totals 13 residues. The source of this sequence is a human donor who donated a stem cell graft to a child with acute lymphoblastic leukemia. The V call is TRBV20-1, the J call TRBJ1-4, with a tentative D call TRBD1 (5 bases). The sample in question was PBMCs from the stem cell graft donor, obtained from the stem cell graft. Here the CDR3 DNA reads TGCAGTGCCCTGGGGGAGGGCGCCGAAAAACTGTTTTCT. Its protein product is CSALGEGAEKLFS.